The source of this T cell receptor (beta chain) is a study of graft-versus-host responses after intestinal transplantation (dated by TCRdb to 2020 to 2023). At the level of the whole study: Multivisceral, liver-intestinal, or isolated intestinal transplants were received by the recipients. A cohort of approximately 24 intestinal transplant recipients, including one retransplant, was enrolled, and 3 patients lacking pretransplant specimens were excluded. A peak of at least 4% donor T cells among recipient peripheral blood mononuclear cells was the definition used for donor T cell macrochimerism. Graft-versus-host and host-versus-graft alloreactive T cell clones were tracked in the graft, circulation and bone marrow after intestinal transplantation using bulk TCR-beta CDR3 sequencing. All recipients received anti-thymocyte globulin induction followed by maintenance tacrolimus and steroids for approximately 3 years. Instead of going to the commercial service, samples from a few later patients were sequenced in-house on an Illumina MiSeq and processed with MiXCR. Alloreactive clones were identified by sequencing pre-transplant mixed lymphocyte reaction products and comparing these products with unstimulated pre-transplant donor and recipient T cells.

The time point label, as the study defines it: cells obtained before transplantation from donor or recipient. CD3+CD4+ and CD3+CD8+ populations were FACS-sorted from unstimulated pre-transplant donor and recipient cells taken from spleen or lymph nodes. With respect to this clone: Its antigen specificity is not known. Base qualities were left out, and no much larger clone turns up one base away.

Overall results and qualifications from the work: Conclusions were limited by the relatively low number and heterogeneity of intestinal transplant patients. Patients with donor T cell macrochimerism had high GvH to HvG T cell clonal ratios in their allografts. Peak levels of circulating GvH clones were associated with declines in HvG clones early after transplant. GvH clones were detected in recipient bone marrow, and some of these GvH clones were observed earlier in ileal mucosa or blood, consistent with an intestinal mucosal origin.

The method was the immunoSEQ multiplex PCR assay. For most patients, genomic DNA was isolated with the Qiagen DNeasy Blood and Tissue Kit and shipped frozen to Adaptive Biotechnologies for TCR sequencing. For most patients, genomic DNA was subjected to high-throughput TCR-beta CDR3 sequencing by Adaptive Biotechnologies. The study's own analysis went as follows. TCR sequencing data were retrieved from Adaptive's ImmunoSEQ software for some 17 patients, whereas three other patients were processed with MiXCR and VDJtools. CD4 versus CD8 sorting errors were corrected by removing sequences found in both subsets at a frequency ratio below 5:1. CDR3 nucleotide sequences shared between donor and recipient were removed because their origin could not be assigned. Alloreactive clones required at least 2-fold expansion over unstimulated cells and minimum CFSE-low frequency of 0.002% (template counts) or 0.001% (read counts). Clones were considered mappable if detected in sequenced pre-transplant spleen, lymph node, or MLR CFSE-low populations of the donor or recipient. Cumulative frequency of alloreactive clones was calculated as a percentage of all sequences weighted by copy number. In its TCRdb copy, this immuneACCESS table keeps in-frame sequences only and misses some clones. Where compared with another copy, unresolved V genes explain less than half of these, and the others have no known cause. D and trimming come from the DNA, and the V and J calls and clone size come from that table. Across this sample there are approximately 80,000 clones, with 70% to 90% seen only once. 0.3% to 0.4% of the sample rests with the top ten.

This receptor was obtained from a human donor who received an intestinal transplant. Sequences were derived from unstimulated CD4+ T cells sorted from spleen or lymph node cells, sampled before intestinal transplant.

The CDR3 protein: CSVIRELDYEQYF. The DNA reads as follows: TGCAGCGTTATCCGGGAGTTAGACTACGAGCAGTACTTC. The chain is encoded by TRBV29-1 joined to TRBJ2-7; perhaps TRBD2 is the D gene, with 6 bases matching. The CDR1 and CDR2 encoded by the germline V gene are SQVTM and ANQGSEA. V is shortened by 5 bases, J by 3 bases, and the region joining them spans 14 bases. From its cysteine to its phenylalanine, the CDR3 spans 13 amino acids. Here the CDR3 DNA is all that survives: 39 bases in frame from base 1.